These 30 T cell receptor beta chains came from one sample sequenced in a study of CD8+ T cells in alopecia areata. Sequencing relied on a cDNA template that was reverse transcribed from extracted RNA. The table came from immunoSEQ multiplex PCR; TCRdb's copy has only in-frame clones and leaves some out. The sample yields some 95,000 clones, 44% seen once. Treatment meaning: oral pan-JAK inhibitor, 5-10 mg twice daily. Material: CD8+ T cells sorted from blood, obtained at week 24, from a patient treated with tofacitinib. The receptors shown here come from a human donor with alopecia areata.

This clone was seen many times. The CDR3 spells CASSLGAGAYEQYF. The CDR3 coding sequence is TGTGCCAGCAGCTTAGGGGCGGGGGCCTACGAGCAGTACTTC. This chain uses TRBV7-3 with TRBJ2-7, with 7 bases identical to TRBD2. The germline V gene encodes CDR1 SGHTA and CDR2 FQGTGA. Unmatched junction bases numbered 3, after V lost 2 bases and J lost 2 bases. The CDR3 extends over 14 amino acids.

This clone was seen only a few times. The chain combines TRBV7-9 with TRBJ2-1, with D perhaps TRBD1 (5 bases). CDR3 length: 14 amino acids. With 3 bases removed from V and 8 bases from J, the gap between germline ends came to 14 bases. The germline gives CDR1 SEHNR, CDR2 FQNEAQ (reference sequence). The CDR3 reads CASSFQGAPDEQFF. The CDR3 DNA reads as TGTGCCAGCAGCTTCCAAGGGGCTCCGGATGAGCAGTTCTTC.

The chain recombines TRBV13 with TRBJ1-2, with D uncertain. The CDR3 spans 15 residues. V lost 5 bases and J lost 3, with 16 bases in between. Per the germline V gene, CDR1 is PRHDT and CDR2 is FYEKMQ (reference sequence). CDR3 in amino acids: CASSVDGTDYYGYTF. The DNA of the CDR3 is TGTGCCAGCAGCGTTGACGGAACGGATTACTATGGCTACACCTTC.

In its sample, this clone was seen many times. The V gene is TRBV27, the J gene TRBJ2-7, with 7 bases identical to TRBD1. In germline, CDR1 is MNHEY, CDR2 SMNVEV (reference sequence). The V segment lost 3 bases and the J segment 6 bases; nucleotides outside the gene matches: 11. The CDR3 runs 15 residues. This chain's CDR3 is CASSLTGTLRVEQYF. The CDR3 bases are TGTGCCAGCAGTTTGACAGGGACCCTCAGGGTCGAGCAGTACTTC.

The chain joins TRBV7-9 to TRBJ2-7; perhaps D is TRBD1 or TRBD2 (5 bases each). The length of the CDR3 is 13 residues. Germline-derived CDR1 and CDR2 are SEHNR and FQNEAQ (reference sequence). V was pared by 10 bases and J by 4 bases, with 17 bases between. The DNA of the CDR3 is TGTGCCACCGGGACCGAAAGAGAATACGAGCAGTACTTC. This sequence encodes CATGTEREYEQYF.

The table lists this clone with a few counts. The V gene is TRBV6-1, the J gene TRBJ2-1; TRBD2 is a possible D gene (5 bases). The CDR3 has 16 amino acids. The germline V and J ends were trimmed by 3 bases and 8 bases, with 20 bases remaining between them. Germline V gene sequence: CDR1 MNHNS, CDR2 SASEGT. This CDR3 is CASSEPFGSAVDEQFF. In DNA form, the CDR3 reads TGTGCCAGCAGTGAGCCCTTTGGATCAGCGGTGGATGAGCAGTTCTTC.

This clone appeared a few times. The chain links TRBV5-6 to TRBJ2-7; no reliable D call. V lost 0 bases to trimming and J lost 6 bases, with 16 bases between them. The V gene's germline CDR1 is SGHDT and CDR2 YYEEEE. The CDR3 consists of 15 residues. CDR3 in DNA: TGTGCCAGCAGCTTGGCCGGTCCGACGTTGTTCGAGCAGTACTTC. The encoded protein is CASSLAGPTLFEQYF.

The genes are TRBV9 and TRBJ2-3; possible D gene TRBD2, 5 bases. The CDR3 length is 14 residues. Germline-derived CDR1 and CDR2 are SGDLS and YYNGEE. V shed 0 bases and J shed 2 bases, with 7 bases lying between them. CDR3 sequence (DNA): TGTGCCAGCAGCGTAGACGGGAACACAGATACGCAGTATTTT. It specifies CASSVDGNTDTQYF.

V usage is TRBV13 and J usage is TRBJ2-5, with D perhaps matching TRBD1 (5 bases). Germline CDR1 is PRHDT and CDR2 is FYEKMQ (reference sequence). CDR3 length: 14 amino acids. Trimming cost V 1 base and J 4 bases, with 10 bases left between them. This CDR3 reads CASSLVGAGETQYF. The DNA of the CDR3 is TGTGCCAGCAGCTTAGTAGGGGCTGGAGAGACCCAGTACTTC.

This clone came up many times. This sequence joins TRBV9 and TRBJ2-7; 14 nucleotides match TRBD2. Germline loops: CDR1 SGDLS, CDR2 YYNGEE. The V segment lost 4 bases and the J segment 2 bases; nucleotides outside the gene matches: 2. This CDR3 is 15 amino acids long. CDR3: CASSPGLAGAYEQYF. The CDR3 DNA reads TGTGCCAGCAGCCCGGGACTAGCGGGGGCCTACGAGCAGTACTTC.

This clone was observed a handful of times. For the CDR3, the DNA is TGCAGCGCCAGACTAGCGGGGAACACCGGGGAGCTGTTTTTT. The encoded protein is CSARLAGNTGELFF. The chain employs TRBV29-1 and TRBJ2-2; 10 positions match TRBD2. Germline values: CDR1 SQVTM, CDR2 ANQGSEA. The V gene end was trimmed by 7 bases and the J gene end by 1 base; junction bases not matched to a gene: 3. The CDR3 contains 14 residues.

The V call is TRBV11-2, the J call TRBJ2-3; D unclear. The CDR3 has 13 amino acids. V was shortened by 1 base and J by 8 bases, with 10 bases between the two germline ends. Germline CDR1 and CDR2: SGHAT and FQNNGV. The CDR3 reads CASSLVGLGTQYF. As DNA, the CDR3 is TGTGCCAGCAGCTTAGTTGGCTTGGGTACGCAGTATTTT. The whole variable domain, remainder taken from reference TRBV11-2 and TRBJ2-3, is EAGVAQSPRYKIIEKRQSVAFWCNPISGHATLYWYQQILGQGPKLLIQFQNNGVVDDSQLPKDRFSAERLKGVDSTLKIQPAKLEDSAVYLCASSLVGLGTQYFGPGTRLTVL.

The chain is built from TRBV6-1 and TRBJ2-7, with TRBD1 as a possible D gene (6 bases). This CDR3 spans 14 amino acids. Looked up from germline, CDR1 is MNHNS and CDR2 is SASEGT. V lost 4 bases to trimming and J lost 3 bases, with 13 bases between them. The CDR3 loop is CASSGRDRSYEQYF. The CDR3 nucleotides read TGTGCCAGCAGTGGAAGAGACAGGAGCTACGAGCAGTACTTC.

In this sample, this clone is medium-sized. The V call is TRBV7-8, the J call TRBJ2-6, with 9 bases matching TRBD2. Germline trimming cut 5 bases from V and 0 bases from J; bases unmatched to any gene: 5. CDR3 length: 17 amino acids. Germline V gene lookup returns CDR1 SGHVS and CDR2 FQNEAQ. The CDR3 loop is CASSALAGFSGANVLTF. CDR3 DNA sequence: TGTGCCAGCAGCGCGCTAGCGGGGTTCTCTGGGGCCAACGTCCTGACTTTC.

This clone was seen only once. The DNA for the CDR3 is TGCGCCAGCAGCCAAGTCGGCGAGCAGTACTTC. Its protein is CASSQVGEQYF. The rearrangement joins TRBV4-1 to TRBJ2-7; D is undetermined. V was trimmed by 1 base and J by 6 bases, leaving 4 bases between them. This CDR3 region has 11 residues. Per the germline V gene, CDR1 is MGHRA and CDR2 is YSYEKL.

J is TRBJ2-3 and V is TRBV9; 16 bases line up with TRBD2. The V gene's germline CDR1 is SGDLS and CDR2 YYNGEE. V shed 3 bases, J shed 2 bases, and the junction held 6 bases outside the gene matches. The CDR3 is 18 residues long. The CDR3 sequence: CASSAPGLAGGPTDTQYF. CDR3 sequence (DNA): TGTGCCAGCAGCGCCCCGGGACTAGCGGGAGGGCCCACAGATACGCAGTATTTT.

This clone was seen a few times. In nucleotides, the CDR3 is TGTGCCAGCAGTTTACACAGCAATCAGCCCCAGCATTTT. It translates to CASSLHSNQPQHF. The chain carries TRBV27 and TRBJ1-5; D is undetermined. This CDR3 has 13 residues. Trimming pared 2 bases from V and 1 base from J, leaving 3 bases between. Germline values: CDR1 MNHEY, CDR2 SMNVEV (reference sequence).

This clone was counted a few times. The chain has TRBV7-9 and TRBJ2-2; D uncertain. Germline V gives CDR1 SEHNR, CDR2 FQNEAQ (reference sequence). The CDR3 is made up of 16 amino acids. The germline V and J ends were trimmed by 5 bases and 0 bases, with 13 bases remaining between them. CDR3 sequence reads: CASSIPRPPNTGELFF. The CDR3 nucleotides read TGTGCCAGCAGCATCCCTAGACCACCGAACACCGGGGAGCTGTTTTTT.

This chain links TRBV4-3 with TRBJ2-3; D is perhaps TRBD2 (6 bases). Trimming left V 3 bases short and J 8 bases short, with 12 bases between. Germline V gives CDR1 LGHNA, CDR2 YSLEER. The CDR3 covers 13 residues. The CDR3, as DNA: TGCGCCAGCAGCCAGGCGGGGAGCGGTACGCAGTATTTT. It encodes CASSQAGSGTQYF.

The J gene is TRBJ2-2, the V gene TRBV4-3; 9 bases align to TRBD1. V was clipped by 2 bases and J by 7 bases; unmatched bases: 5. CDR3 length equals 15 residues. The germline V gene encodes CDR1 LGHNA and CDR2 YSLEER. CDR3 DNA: TGCGCCAGCAGCCAACCCGGACAGGGGAGCGGGGAGCTGTTTTTT. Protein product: CASSQPGQGSGELFF.

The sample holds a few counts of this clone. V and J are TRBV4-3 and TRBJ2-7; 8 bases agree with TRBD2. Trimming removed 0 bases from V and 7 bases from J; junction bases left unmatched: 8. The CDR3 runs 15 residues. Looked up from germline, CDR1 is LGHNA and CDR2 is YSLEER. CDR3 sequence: CASSQDARGGLEQYF. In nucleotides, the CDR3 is TGCGCCAGCAGCCAAGATGCTCGGGGGGGGCTGGAGCAGTACTTC.

The CDR3 loop reads CATGGRSNQPQHF. In DNA form, the CDR3 reads TGTGCCACGGGGGGTAGGAGCAATCAGCCCCAGCATTTT. This chain uses TRBV2 with TRBJ1-5, with D perhaps TRBD1 (5 bases). Looked up from germline, CDR1 is SNHLY and CDR2 is FYNNEI. The germline V and J ends were trimmed by 10 bases and 1 base, with 11 bases remaining between them. This CDR3 is 13 amino acids long. Using reference TRBV2 and TRBJ1-5 for the parts outside the CDR3, the full variable domain is EPEVTQTPSHQVTQMGQEVILRCVPISNHLYFYWYRQILGQKVEFLVSFYNNEISEKSEIFDDQFSVERPDGSNFTLKIRSTKLEDSAMYFCATGGRSNQPQHFGDGTRLSIL.

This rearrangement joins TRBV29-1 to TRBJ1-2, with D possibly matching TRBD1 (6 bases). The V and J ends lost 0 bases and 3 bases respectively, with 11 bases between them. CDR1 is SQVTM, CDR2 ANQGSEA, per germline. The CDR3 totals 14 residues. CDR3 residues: CSVEDRSGDYGYTF. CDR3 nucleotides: TGCAGCGTTGAAGATCGCTCAGGGGACTATGGCTACACCTTC.

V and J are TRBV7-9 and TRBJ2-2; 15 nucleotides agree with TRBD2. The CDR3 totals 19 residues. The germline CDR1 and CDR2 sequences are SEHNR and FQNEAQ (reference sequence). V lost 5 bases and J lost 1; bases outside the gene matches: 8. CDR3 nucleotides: TGTGCCAGCAGCAAGCCGGGACTAGCGGGAGGAAAGAACACCGGGGAGCTGTTTTTT. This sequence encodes CASSKPGLAGGKNTGELFF.

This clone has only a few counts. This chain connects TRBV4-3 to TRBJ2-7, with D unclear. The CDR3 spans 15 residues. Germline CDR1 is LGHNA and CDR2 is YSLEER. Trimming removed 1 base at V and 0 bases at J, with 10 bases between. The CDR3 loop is CASSQGRSSSYEQYF. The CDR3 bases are TGCGCCAGCAGCCAAGGCCGGAGCAGCTCCTACGAGCAGTACTTC.

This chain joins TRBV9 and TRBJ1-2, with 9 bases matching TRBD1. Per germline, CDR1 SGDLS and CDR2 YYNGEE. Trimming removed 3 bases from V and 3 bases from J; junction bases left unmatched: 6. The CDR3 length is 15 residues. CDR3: CASSGNRGLDYGYTF. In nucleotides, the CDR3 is TGTGCCAGCAGCGGGAACAGGGGGCTCGACTATGGCTACACCTTC.

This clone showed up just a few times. CDR3 nucleotides: TGTGCCAGCAGAACAGGGGGCGCAGACACCGGGGAGCTGTTTTTT. Its translation is CASRTGGADTGELFF. The rearrangement links TRBV28 to TRBJ2-2, with TRBD1 matching over 9 bases. CDR1 is MDHEN and CDR2 is SYDVKM in the germline V gene. The CDR3 is made up of 15 amino acids. V lost 6 bases, J lost 3 bases, and 5 bases stayed unmatched.

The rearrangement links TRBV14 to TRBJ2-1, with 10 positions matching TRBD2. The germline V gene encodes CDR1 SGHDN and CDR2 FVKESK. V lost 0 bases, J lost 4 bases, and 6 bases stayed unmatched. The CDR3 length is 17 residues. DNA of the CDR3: TGTGCCAGCAGCCAAGAAAGGGCTAGCGGGGGTTACAATGAGCAGTTCTTC. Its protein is CASSQERASGGYNEQFF.

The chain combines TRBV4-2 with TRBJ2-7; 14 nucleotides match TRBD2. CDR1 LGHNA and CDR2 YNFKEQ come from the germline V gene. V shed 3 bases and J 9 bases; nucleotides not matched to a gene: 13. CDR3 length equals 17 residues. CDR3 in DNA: TGTGCCAGCAGCCAGGGGACTAGCGGGAGAGATCTTGATGGGCAGTACTTC. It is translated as CASSQGTSGRDLDGQYF.

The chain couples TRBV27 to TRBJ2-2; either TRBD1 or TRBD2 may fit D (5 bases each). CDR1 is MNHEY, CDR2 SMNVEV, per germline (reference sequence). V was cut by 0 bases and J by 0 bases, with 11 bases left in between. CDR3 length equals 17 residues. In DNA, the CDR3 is TGTGCCAGCAGTTTATCGTGGGGCGGGCCGAACACCGGGGAGCTGTTTTTT. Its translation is CASSLSWGGPNTGELFF.